The present T cell receptor (beta chain) was sequenced within a study of blood T cell repertoires in COVID-19. The assay was immunoSEQ multiplex PCR, and TCRdb's table has in-frame clones only and misses some. The sample shows roughly 400,000 clones, 88% of them seen only once. Participants' reported clinical history set cohort assignment. The germline CDR1 and CDR2 sequences are LNHDA and SQIVND (reference sequence). Trimming cost V 5 bases and J 2 bases; bases outside gene matches: 9. The CDR3 covers 16 residues. The origin of this receptor is a woman in her 40s with acute COVID-19. The sample was PBMCs or T cells enriched from blood (not recorded which). This chain joins TRBV19 and TRBJ2-7; 10 bases are shared with TRBD2. Here the CDR3 DNA reads TGTGCCAGTAGTCTGAAAGCGGGGGGGCTCCCCTACGAGCAGTACTTC. It codes for CASSLKAGGLPYEQYF.